The text below deals with one T cell receptor (beta chain). Its specificity is not known. CD45RA-negative memory and CD45RA+ naive subsets were split from the CD4+ cells. This sample was included in a study of shared clonotypes between healthy human individuals. Whole-study findings and limits: Few donors restricted represented genetic and exposure-history diversity. Non-shared clonotypes were found to have lower generation probabilities than the clonotypes that were shared by all four of the sorted-subset donors.

Using immunoSEQ multiplex PCR, the repertoire was profiled, and TCRdb retains in-frame clones only, with some absent. The sample carries just over 2,000,000 clones, 85% to 95% recorded once. Sequences were obtained from naive CD4+ T cells sorted from blood. Documented subset: CD45RA+ positively selected. The receptor comes from a man between 18 and 35 years old in good health.

CDR3 sequence: CASSFSFRGGGAYEQYF. The CDR3 DNA is TGTGCCAGCAGCTTCTCGTTCCGGGGCGGGGGAGCCTACGAGCAGTACTTC. The V gene is TRBV5-8, the J gene TRBJ2-7, with 7 nucleotides matching TRBD2. Germline CDR1 reads SGHTS; CDR2 reads YDEGEE. CDR3 length: 17 residues. The V and J ends lost 2 bases and 2 bases, in that order; junction bases with no gene match: 13.